This TCR beta chain was sequenced in a study of T cell repertoires in cytomegalovirus infection. Study-level points and caveats: Pooled public TCR beta family frequency picked out CMV carriers with the relevant HLA.

Each CDR3 protein is one row after TCRdb ran MiXCR on the reads. The sample carries 500,000 to 600,000 distinct CDR3 sequences, 15% to 20% recorded once. Details on this clonotype: As yet, its antigen is unknown.

This CDR3 contains 19 residues. The junction had 15 bases not matched to a gene; V was cut back by 0 bases and J by 7 bases. Germline loops: CDR1 SQVTM, CDR2 ANQGSEA. This clonotype originated in a human donor in good health (CMV status not recorded). Some clones in this sample may be carry-over from other donors' samples. This chain uses TRBV29-1 with TRBJ2-3; 14 bases agree with TRBD2. Sequencing was done on a sample of CD8+ T cells from PBMCs. The CDR3, as DNA: TGCAGCGTTGAAGATCGACTAGCGGGAGGGCGAGGGTTGGGAAATACGCAGTATTTT. Translated, it gives CSVEDRLAGGRGLGNTQYF.